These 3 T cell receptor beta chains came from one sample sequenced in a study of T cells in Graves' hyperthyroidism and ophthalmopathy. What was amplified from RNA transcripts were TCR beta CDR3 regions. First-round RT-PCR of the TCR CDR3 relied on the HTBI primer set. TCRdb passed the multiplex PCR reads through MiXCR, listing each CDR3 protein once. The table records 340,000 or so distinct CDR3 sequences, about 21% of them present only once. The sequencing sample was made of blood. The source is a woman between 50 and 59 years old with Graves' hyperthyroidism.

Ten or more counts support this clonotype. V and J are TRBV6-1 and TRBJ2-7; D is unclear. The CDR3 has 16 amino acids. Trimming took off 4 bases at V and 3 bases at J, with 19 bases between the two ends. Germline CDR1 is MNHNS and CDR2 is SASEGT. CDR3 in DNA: TGTGCCAGCAGTGCTGTAGCTCCTACAACCTTCTACGAGCAGTACTTC. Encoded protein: CASSAVAPTTFYEQYF.

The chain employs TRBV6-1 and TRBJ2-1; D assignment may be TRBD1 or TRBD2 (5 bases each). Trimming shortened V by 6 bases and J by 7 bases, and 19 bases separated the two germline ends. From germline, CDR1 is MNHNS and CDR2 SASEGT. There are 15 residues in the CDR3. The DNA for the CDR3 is TGTGCCAGCAGGACCTCCAGGGACCGTGCAAATGAGCAGTTCTTC. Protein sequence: CASRTSRDRANEQFF.

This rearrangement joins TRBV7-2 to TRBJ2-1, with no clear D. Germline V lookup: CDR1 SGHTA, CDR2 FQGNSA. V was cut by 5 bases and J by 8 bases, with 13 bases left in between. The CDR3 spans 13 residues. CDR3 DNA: TGTGCCAGCAGCCCCTGGTTTTATGATGAGCAGTTCTTC. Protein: CASSPWFYDEQFF.